Listed here is a single TCR beta chain. The data were obtained in a study of blood T cell repertoires in COVID-19. Study background: Acute-phase and convalescent COVID-19 samples originated in the United States, Italy and Spain. From T cells, B-cell-depleted T cells, or PBMCs came the material, which was cDNA or gDNA.

Original analysis: Nucleated cell number was recorded as an estimate derived from reference gene primer amplification. Only in-frame clones appear in the TCRdb table, and some are missing; sequencing was by immunoSEQ multiplex PCR. Clonal size and the V and J genes are those of that table, whereas D and trimming came from the DNA. The table lists about 240,000 clones, 87% of them singletons. The CDR3 is 15 amino acids. With 0 bases clipped from V and 5 bases from J, the junction kept 6 bases outside the gene matches. Germline V gives CDR1 SGHRS, CDR2 YFSETQ. The chain couples TRBV5-1 to TRBJ1-1; TRBD1 aligns across 8 bases. The specimen sequenced was peripheral blood. The receptor's source is a man between 60 and 75 years old who had recovered from COVID-19. CDR3 sequence reads: CASSLGRTGKTEAFF. The CDR3, as DNA: TGCGCCAGCAGCTTGGGTCGGACAGGGAAAACTGAAGCTTTCTTT.